The 4 T cell receptor beta chains given below trace back to one sample, sequenced in a study of Graves' ophthalmopathy and Graves' hyperthyroidism. Amplifying from RNA transcripts, the study obtained TCR beta CDR3 regions. HTBI primers primed a first-round RT-PCR, and a second-round multiplex PCR followed. TCRdb independently ran MiXCR on the multiplex PCR reads; one entry per CDR3 protein. The sample records hundreds of thousands of distinct CDR3 sequences, approximately 22% being singletons. Sequenced material: peripheral blood. Receptors were obtained from a woman aged 18 to 35 with stable Graves' hyperthyroidism. Some clones in this sample may be carry-over from other donors' samples.

This clonotype appeared a few times. V gene TRBV9 combines with J gene TRBJ2-2; 10 positions match TRBD2. CDR1 and CDR2 from the germline V gene are SGDLS and YYNGEE. The CDR3 is 17 residues long. Losses at the gene ends were 2 bases for V and 0 bases for J; bases not matched to a gene: 4. CDR3 region: CASSVSAGGPNTGELFF. CDR3 coding DNA: TGTGCCAGCAGCGTTTCAGCGGGAGGGCCGAACACCGGGGAGCTGTTTTTT.

This clonotype was recorded many times. The CDR3 reads CATSVGTGGGETQYF. CDR3 DNA: TGTGCCACCAGTGTTGGGACAGGGGGAGGAGAGACCCAGTACTTC. The genes are TRBV24-1 and TRBJ2-5, with 11 bases lining up with TRBD1. The CDR3 sequence is 15 residues long. Germline V CDR1 and CDR2: KGHDR, SFDVKD. Unmatched junction bases numbered 5, after V lost 5 bases and J lost 4 bases.

In its sample, this clonotype was seen many times. V usage is TRBV12-3 or TRBV12-4 and J usage is TRBJ1-1; TRBD1 might be the D (5 bases). This CDR3 region has 15 residues. Trimming removed 4 bases from V and 7 bases from J, with 19 bases in between. CDR3 protein: CASSSPTGARLEAFF. The CDR3, as DNA: TGTGCCAGCAGTTCGCCGACCGGGGCCCGACTTGAAGCTTTCTTT.

This clonotype came up many times. V is TRBV6-1 and J is TRBJ1-5, with unresolved D. V gave up 8 bases and J gave up 0 bases, with 11 bases separating them. Germline assignment: CDR1 MNHNS and CDR2 SASEGT. The CDR3 consists of 14 residues. CDR3 residues: CASREILSNQPQHF. The CDR3 nucleotides read TGTGCCAGCCGGGAAATCCTTAGCAATCAGCCCCAGCATTTT.